The rows below give T cell receptor beta chains drawn from one sample of a study of patients and donors after allogeneic stem cell transplantation. From the RT-PCR reads, TCRdb called clonotypes with MiXCR, one entry per CDR3 protein. The sample lists about 150,000 distinct CDR3 sequences, 24% occurring once. The specimen sequenced was blood, either unsorted or a sorted T cell fraction (not recorded which). Source of these receptors: a human donor who was either an allogeneic HSCT recipient or a stem cell or donor lymphocyte infusion donor (not recorded which). It is not recorded whose cells these are; they may come from a transplant donor. Each CDR3 is given with its conserved first and last residue. The D gene is left open where the match is weak. Clone size, where shown, is once, few, many, or a class for clones that have expanded.

d_gene: NA
v_gene: TRBV12-3/TRBV12-4
j_gene: TRBJ1-5
abundance: NA
CDR3nt: TGTGCCAGCAGTCGGCTGGGTCGGGGTATAAGTGAGCCCCAGCATTTT
CDR3aa: CASSRLGRGISEPQHF

d_gene: TRBD1
v_gene: TRBV20-1
j_gene: TRBJ2-1
abundance: once
CDR3nt: TGCAGTGCTAGAGAATACCGGACAGGGTGGATTAGCTCCTACAATGAGCAGTTCTTC
CDR3aa: CSAREYRTGWISSYNEQFF

d_gene: NA
v_gene: TRBV5-1
j_gene: TRBJ2-7
abundance: NA
CDR3nt: TGCGCCAGCAGCTTAGACCCCAGGGACTACGAGCAGTACTTC
CDR3aa: CASSLDPRDYEQYF

d_gene: TRBD1
v_gene: TRBV12-3/TRBV12-4
j_gene: TRBJ1-2
abundance: NA
CDR3nt: TGTGCCAGCAGCCCAATACAACAGGACAGGGAAGGTGGCTACACCTTC
CDR3aa: CASSPIQQDREGGYTF

d_gene: NA
v_gene: TRBV7-8
j_gene: TRBJ2-1
abundance: NA
CDR3nt: TGTGCCAGCAGCGAGGTAGCGGCAACTTACAATGAGCAGTTCTTC
CDR3aa: CASSEVAATYNEQFF

d_gene: NA
v_gene: TRBV18
j_gene: TRBJ1-1
abundance: NA
CDR3nt: TGTGCCAGCTCACCGATCAGGGGTACGAACACTGAAGCTTTCTTT
CDR3aa: CASSPIRGTNTEAFF

d_gene: NA
v_gene: TRBV29-1
j_gene: TRBJ2-1
abundance: NA
CDR3nt: TGCAGCGTTGACAGGCTGAAACGCTACAATGAGCAGTTCTTC
CDR3aa: CSVDRLKRYNEQFF

d_gene: TRBD2
v_gene: TRBV5-1
j_gene: TRBJ2-7
abundance: NA
CDR3nt: TGCGCCAGCAGCTTTTGGGGACTAGCGGAGGGAGAGCAGTACTTC
CDR3aa: CASSFWGLAEGEQYF

d_gene: TRBD1
v_gene: TRBV12-3/TRBV12-4
j_gene: TRBJ1-3
abundance: NA
CDR3nt: TGTGCCAGCAGTTACAGGGGATCTGGAAACACCATATATTTT
CDR3aa: CASSYRGSGNTIYF

d_gene: TRBD2
v_gene: TRBV30
j_gene: TRBJ2-1
abundance: few
CDR3nt: TGTGCCGGGACTAGCGATACATACAATGAGCAGTTCTTC
CDR3aa: CAGTSDTYNEQFF

d_gene: NA
v_gene: TRBV5-1
j_gene: TRBJ1-3
abundance: NA
CDR3nt: TGCGCCAGCAGCTTGGAGGGCAGCTCTGGAAACACCATATATTTT
CDR3aa: CASSLEGSSGNTIYF

d_gene: TRBD1
v_gene: TRBV10-3
j_gene: TRBJ2-5
abundance: NA
CDR3nt: TGTGCCATCAGTGAAAACAGGGGATCGTTGGAGACCCAGTACTTC
CDR3aa: CAISENRGSLETQYF

d_gene: NA
v_gene: TRBV25-1
j_gene: TRBJ2-2
abundance: NA
CDR3nt: TGTGCCAGCAGTGCCAGTCTCCCAGAGAGCACCGGGGAGCTGTTTTTT
CDR3aa: CASSASLPESTGELFF